Reported below is one TCR beta chain. Its antigen is unidentified. Using immunoSEQ multiplex PCR, the repertoire was profiled, and TCRdb retains in-frame clones only, with some absent. This table holds approximately 120,000 clones, roughly nine tenths found once. Per the germline V gene, CDR1 is SGHTA and CDR2 is FQGNSA. Trimming removed 3 bases at V and 5 bases at J, with 11 bases between. The CDR3 has 15 residues. The sample is drawn from a study of T cell responses to AZD1222 COVID-19 vaccine. Across the whole study: Doses given second, at about 4 or about 12 weeks, were pooled. Study outcomes and limitations: Donors were largely white British and mainly female; clonal diversity was possibly underestimated. Close to half of all spike-specific TCRs reportedly target regions of the variants that are unmutated.

This specimen consisted of peripheral blood, obtained on day 0 of AZD1222 vaccination. The clonotype was recovered from an adult in good health. The chain uses TRBV7-2 and TRBJ1-6; TRBD1 might be the D (5 bases). The CDR3 loop is CASSFRDGHNSPLHF. The CDR3, as DNA: TGTGCCAGCAGCTTCCGGGACGGTCATAATTCACCCCTCCACTTT.